The clone carrying this T cell receptor beta chain appeared once. As yet, its antigen is unknown. The sample originates from a study of tumor-infiltrating lymphocytes in primary liver carcinoma. Study-wide results and limits: In tumor-adjacent and tumor-blood pairs, overlap was lower than in tumor region pairs.

A primer matching the constant region was used to make TCR beta cDNA from around 460 ng of total RNA. Sequencing libraries for TCR beta derived from three nested multiplex PCR rounds that used slightly modified ARM-PCR. Use of TRBV1-TRBV30 forward primers with a C-beta reverse primer characterized the first two PCR rounds, which lasted around 10 cycles each. TCRdb fed the multiplex PCR reads into MiXCR, producing one record per CDR3 protein. The top ten clones hold around 18% of a sample with roughly 190,000 distinct CDR3 sequences, just under 85% of them seen once. V lost 5 bases, J lost 14 bases, and 18 bases lay in between. This CDR3 contains 12 residues. Germline lookup yields CDR1 MNHEY and CDR2 SVGAGI. Both RNA and DNA were isolated together from around 20-30 mg of bulk tissue that had not been sorted. The study enrolled treatment-naive patients with chronic HBV infection.

The sequenced material came from tumor tissue from primary liver carcinoma. The chain combines TRBV6-5 with TRBJ2-5; D perhaps matches TRBD1 (6 bases). The sequence was obtained from a man aged 35-49 years with primary liver carcinoma and hepatitis B virus infection. CDR3 nucleotide sequence: TGTGCCAGCAGTAGAGGGGGAGAGACCCGATACTTC. It specifies CASSRGGETRYF.